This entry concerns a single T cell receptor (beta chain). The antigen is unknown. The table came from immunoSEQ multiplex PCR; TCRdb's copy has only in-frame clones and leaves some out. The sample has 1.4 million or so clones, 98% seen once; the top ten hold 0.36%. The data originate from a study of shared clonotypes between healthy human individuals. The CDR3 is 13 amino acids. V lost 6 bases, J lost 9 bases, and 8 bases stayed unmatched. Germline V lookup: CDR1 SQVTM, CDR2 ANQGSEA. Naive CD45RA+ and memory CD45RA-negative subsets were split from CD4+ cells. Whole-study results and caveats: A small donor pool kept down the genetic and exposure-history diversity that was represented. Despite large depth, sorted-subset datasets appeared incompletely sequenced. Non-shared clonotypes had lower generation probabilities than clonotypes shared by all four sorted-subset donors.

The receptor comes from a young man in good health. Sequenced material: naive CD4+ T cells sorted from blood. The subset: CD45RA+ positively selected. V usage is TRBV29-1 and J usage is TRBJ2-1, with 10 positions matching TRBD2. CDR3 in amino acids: CSVSLAGVSEQFF. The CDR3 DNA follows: TGCAGCGTCAGTCTAGCGGGAGTTAGTGAGCAGTTCTTC.